This passage covers 31 T cell receptor beta chains from one sample sequenced in a study of chemoradiotherapy in HPV16-positive cancers. Produced via immunoSEQ multiplex PCR; TCRdb's table is partial and in-frame only. The sample records some 5,000 clones, 87% being singletons. The sequencing used tumor tissue, collected from a patient who underwent chemoradiotherapy. All receptors derive from a human donor with HPV-associated anogenital cancer.

The chain carries TRBV28 and TRBJ2-1, with 14 bases matching TRBD2. Germline V gene lookup returns CDR1 MDHEN and CDR2 SYDVKM. The CDR3 is 15 residues long. Trimming cost V 4 bases and J 10 bases; bases outside gene matches: 6. The CDR3 DNA is TGTGCCAGCAGTTCCCCGGGACTAGCGGGAGAGGAGCAGTTCTTC. This sequence encodes CASSSPGLAGEEQFF.

The chain employs TRBV7-2 and TRBJ1-4; 8 nucleotides agree with TRBD1. CDR3 length: 14 amino acids. Trimming cost V 4 bases and J 8 bases; bases outside gene matches: 6. Per germline, CDR1 SGHTA and CDR2 FQGNSA. The CDR3 coding sequence is TGTGCCAGCAGCTCCGACAGGGGTGGGGAAAAACTGTTTTTT. As protein: CASSSDRGGEKLFF.

This clone was recorded only once. The gene calls are TRBV11-2 and TRBJ2-7; D call uncertain. CDR1 is SGHAT, CDR2 FQNNGV, per germline. The CDR3 contains 13 residues. V dropped 5 bases and J dropped 4 bases, with 12 bases sitting between them. CDR3 nucleotides: TGTGCCAGCAGCCAGGTCGGTTCTTACGAGCAGTACTTC. Translation: CASSQVGSYEQYF.

The rearrangement links TRBV11-2 to TRBJ2-4, with TRBD2 as a possible D gene (5 bases). Trimming removed 5 bases at V and 1 base at J, with 12 bases between. This CDR3 region has 15 residues. The germline V gene encodes CDR1 SGHAT and CDR2 FQNNGV. The DNA for the CDR3 is TGTGCCAGCAGCCCCGGGGTTGAGGCCAAAAACATTCAGTACTTC. It translates to CASSPGVEAKNIQYF.

The chain couples TRBV7-2 to TRBJ2-4, with unresolved D. Germline CDR1 is SGHTA and CDR2 is FQGNSA. CDR3 length: 16 residues. Trimming took 1 base from V and 3 from J, leaving 13 bases between them. CDR3 sequence: CASSLGRLSYKNIQYF. Here the CDR3 DNA reads TGTGCCAGCAGCTTAGGACGTCTGAGTTACAAAAACATTCAGTACTTC.

This clone is large in the sample. The chain joins TRBV4-3 to TRBJ2-1, with D possibly matching TRBD2 (6 bases). The germline gives CDR1 LGHNA, CDR2 YSLEER. Deletions cut 0 bases from V and 6 bases from J, with 18 bases between. CDR3 size: 17 residues. The CDR3 bases are TGCGCCAGCAGCCAAGAAGTTAGCGGACTAATGGGCAATGAGCAGTTCTTC. Its protein product is CASSQEVSGLMGNEQFF.

This rearrangement joins TRBV28 to TRBJ1-3; 9 nucleotides align to TRBD1. The CDR3 runs to 16 residues. The trim removed 6 bases at V and 4 bases at J, leaving 10 bases unmatched. Germline assignment: CDR1 MDHEN and CDR2 SYDVKM. The CDR3 nucleotides read TGTGCCAGCAGATTCATTACAGGGGGCCGCGGAAACACCATATATTTT. It codes for CASRFITGGRGNTIYF.

The V call is TRBV27, the J call TRBJ2-1; a weak D match, TRBD1 (5 bases). V lost 7 bases and J 10 bases, leaving 17 bases between the germline ends. The CDR3 is 13 residues long. Germline V gene sequence: CDR1 MNHEY, CDR2 SMNVEV (reference sequence). The CDR3 DNA reads TGTGCCAGCAAAGCCCAGGGTAGCCCAGAGCAGTTCTTC. Amino acid sequence: CASKAQGSPEQFF.

The gene calls are TRBV30 and TRBJ2-1, with D hard to call. V lost 0 bases and J 0 bases, leaving 9 bases between the germline ends. CDR1 is GTSNPN, CDR2 SVGIG, per germline (reference sequence). The CDR3 contains 15 residues. As DNA, the CDR3 is TGTGCCTGGAGTGTGGCCATTTACTCCTACAATGAGCAGTTCTTC. This gives the protein CAWSVAIYSYNEQFF. Together with reference TRBV30 and TRBJ2-1, the CDR3 gives the full variable domain: SQTIHQWPATLVQPVGSPLSLECTVEGTSNPNLYWYRQAAGRGLQLLFYSVGIGQISSEVPQNLSASRPQDRQFILSSKKLLLSDSGFYLCAWSVAIYSYNEQFFGPGTRLTVL.

The rearrangement joins TRBV4-2 to TRBJ2-1; D gene ambiguous. Germline CDR1 reads LGHNA; CDR2 reads YNFKEQ. Trimming left V 3 bases short and J 2 bases short, with 14 bases between. The length of the CDR3 is 16 residues. In DNA, the CDR3 is TGTGCCAGCAGCCAGAGTCTGGCCGAAACCTACAATGAGCAGTTCTTC. Translating gives CASSQSLAETYNEQFF.

This chain connects TRBV19 to TRBJ1-4; a weak D match, TRBD1 (5 bases). Germline V CDR1 and CDR2: LNHDA, SQIVND (reference sequence). The V and J ends lost 4 bases and 8 bases respectively, with 20 bases between them. This CDR3 has 16 residues. CDR3 sequence: CASSKGWDPLVEKLFF. The CDR3 DNA reads as TGTGCCAGTAGTAAAGGGTGGGACCCCCTTGTGGAAAAACTGTTTTTT.

The rearrangement links TRBV11-2 to TRBJ2-2; 7 positions match TRBD2. The CDR3 is 18 amino acids. Germline CDR1 is SGHAT and CDR2 is FQNNGV. Trimming removed 0 bases from V and 7 bases from J; junction bases left unmatched: 14. The CDR3 DNA is TGTGCCAGCAGCTTAGAGCGTGTGGGACTACCTAAGTTCGGGGAGCTGTTTTTT. Translating gives CASSLERVGLPKFGELFF.

CDR3 DNA: TGCGCCAGCAGTGAGTCCCCGTATGAGCAGTTCTTC. It is translated as CASSESPYEQFF. V usage is TRBV10-2 and J usage is TRBJ2-1; D call uncertain. Germline CDR1 WSHSY, CDR2 SAAADI. CDR3 length: 12 residues. V lost 0 bases to trimming and J lost 8 bases, with 5 bases between them.

The chain combines TRBV19 with TRBJ2-1; a weak D match, TRBD1 (8 bases). Trimming removed 3 bases from V and 7 bases from J, with 16 bases in between. Per germline, CDR1 LNHDA and CDR2 SQIVND (reference sequence). CDR3 length equals 15 residues. The CDR3 region has the DNA TGTGCCAGTAGTATCGGACAGGGAGGGTTGAATGAGCAGTTCTTC. Translated: CASSIGQGGLNEQFF.

The rearrangement links TRBV5-8 to TRBJ1-4, with D unclear. V was pared by 0 bases and J by 7 bases, with 16 bases between. This CDR3 region has 16 residues. CDR1 is SGHTS, CDR2 YDEGEE, per germline. The CDR3 reads CASSLGGPPTAEKLFF. CDR3 DNA: TGTGCCAGCAGCTTGGGCGGGCCCCCGACGGCTGAAAAACTGTTTTTT.

V and J are TRBV15 and TRBJ2-5; D gene ambiguous. Germline values: CDR1 LNHNV, CDR2 YYDKDF (reference sequence). V was cut by 2 bases and J by 5 bases, with 6 bases left in between. The CDR3 sequence is 12 residues long. The CDR3 DNA follows: TGTGCCACCAGCAGACCGCCCGAGACCCAGTACTTC. Amino acid sequence: CATSRPPETQYF.

J is TRBJ2-5 and V is TRBV4-3, with D tentatively TRBD1 (5 bases). V lost 0 bases and J 9 bases, leaving 14 bases between the germline ends. Germline CDR1 and CDR2: LGHNA and YSLEER. The CDR3 covers 14 residues. CDR3 in amino acids: CASSQDVAARAQYF. The CDR3 nucleotides read TGCGCCAGCAGCCAAGATGTGGCCGCCAGGGCCCAGTACTTC.

This chain joins TRBV7-9 and TRBJ2-1; the D is unclear. This CDR3 region has 15 residues. The ends were cut back, 0 bases at V and 0 bases at J, with 6 bases in the middle. Germline assignment: CDR1 SEHNR and CDR2 FQNEAQ (reference sequence). CDR3 nucleotides: TGTGCCAGCAGCTTAGCTCAGAGCTCCTACAATGAGCAGTTCTTC. Protein product: CASSLAQSSYNEQFF.

The rearrangement uses TRBV7-6 and TRBJ1-2; a weak D match, TRBD1 (5 bases). The CDR3 has 14 amino acids. Germline V gene data show CDR1 as SGHVS and CDR2 as FNYEAQ. The V end lost 3 bases, the J end lost 8 bases, and 16 bases lay between the germline ends. CDR3 residues: CASSLGGAAGGYTF. The CDR3, as DNA: TGTGCCAGCAGCTTGGGTGGCGCGGCAGGGGGCTACACCTTC. Combining the CDR3 with reference TRBV7-6 and TRBJ1-2 gives the whole variable domain GAGVSQSPRYKVTKRGQDVALRCDPISGHVSLYWYRQALGQGPEFLTYFNYEAQQDKSGLPNDRFSAERPEGSISTLTIQRTEQRDSAMYRCASSLGGAAGGYTFGSGTRLTVV.

V and J are TRBV4-3 and TRBJ1-5; D unresolved. Trimming removed 4 bases from V and 2 bases from J, with 12 bases in between. Germline CDR1 and CDR2: LGHNA and YSLEER. CDR3 length: 15 amino acids. CDR3 protein: CASSPDTGGNQPQHF. In DNA, the CDR3 is TGCGCCAGCAGCCCTGACACCGGCGGCAATCAGCCCCAGCATTTT.

This clone appeared a few times. V gene TRBV29-1 combines with J gene TRBJ2-3, with D perhaps TRBD1 or TRBD2 (5 bases each). Germline V CDR1 and CDR2: SQVTM, ANQGSEA. This CDR3 is 15 amino acids long. The V and J ends lost 4 bases and 0 bases respectively, with 14 bases between them. The CDR3 spells CSVASGRDSTDTQYF. The CDR3 DNA reads TGCAGCGTTGCCTCGGGCCGGGACAGCACAGATACGCAGTATTTT.

The rearrangement joins TRBV5-4 to TRBJ2-1; D possibly uses TRBD1 or TRBD2 (6 bases each). Germline CDR1 SGHNT, CDR2 YYREEE (reference sequence). The CDR3 runs to 17 residues. Trimming shortened V by 4 bases and J by 0 bases, and 17 bases separated the two germline ends. The CDR3 loop reads CASSPFRGQSSYNEQFF. As DNA, the CDR3 is TGTGCCAGCAGCCCCTTCCGGGGGCAAAGCTCCTACAATGAGCAGTTCTTC.

DNA for the CDR3: TGTGCCAGCAGCCCCGAGGGTGGGAGCGATGAGCAGTTCTTC. Translated: CASSPEGGSDEQFF. The J gene is TRBJ2-1, the V gene TRBV27, with a weak D call TRBD2 (5 bases). The CDR3 is 14 amino acids. Between the trimmed V and J ends, which lost 6 bases and 8 bases, there was a span of 17 bases. Germline CDR1 and CDR2: MNHEY and SMNVEV (reference sequence).

Only one count was recorded for this clone. V usage is TRBV10-3 and J usage is TRBJ2-1; D not resolved. Germline-derived CDR1 and CDR2 are ENHRY and SYGVKD. CDR3 length: 12 residues. Trimming left V 2 bases short and J 6 bases short, with 5 bases between. The CDR3 here is CAISESRNEQFF. The CDR3 DNA is TGTGCCATCAGTGAGAGTCGCAATGAGCAGTTCTTC.

The chain employs TRBV5-1 and TRBJ1-2, with D perhaps matching TRBD1 (6 bases). V gave up 4 bases and J gave up 5 bases, with 15 bases separating them. The CDR3 totals 14 residues. Germline V gives CDR1 SGHRS, CDR2 YFSETQ. The CDR3 region is CASSTSTGSYGYTF. CDR3 DNA: TGCGCCAGCAGCACCTCGACAGGAAGTTATGGCTACACCTTC.

This chain links TRBV28 with TRBJ2-3; 8 bases map to TRBD2. The CDR3 spans 15 residues. Germline V gene lookup returns CDR1 MDHEN and CDR2 SYDVKM. Unmatched junction bases numbered 7, after V lost 5 bases and J lost 3 bases. The CDR3 region has the DNA TGTGCCAGCAGTCCACAGCGGGGGCGGACAGATACGCAGTATTTT. Protein sequence: CASSPQRGRTDTQYF.

This chain links TRBV7-2 with TRBJ1-2; 7 bases are a match to TRBD1. The J segment lost 7 bases and the V segment lost 2 bases, leaving 13 bases of the junction unmatched. The germline gives CDR1 SGHTA, CDR2 FQGNSA. The CDR3 has 16 residues. CDR3 nucleotides: TGTGCCAGCAGCTTAACCCCAACGATCAGGGGGTTTGGCTACACCTTC. Its protein product is CASSLTPTIRGFGYTF.

This sequence joins TRBV4-1 and TRBJ2-1; 7 bases match TRBD2. After removal of 1 base from V and 0 bases from J, the junction contained 15 bases not matched to a gene. CDR3 length equals 20 residues. Germline-derived CDR1 and CDR2 are MGHRA and YSYEKL. Here the CDR3 DNA reads TGCGCCAGCAGCCAAGTTGGTCGGGCGGGAGCCCTTGGCTCCTACAATGAGCAGTTCTTC. Protein: CASSQVGRAGALGSYNEQFF.

This chain joins TRBV21-1 and TRBJ2-7; the D call TRBD1 from the table was never checked on the DNA. TRBV21-1 is reported as a pseudogene. CDR3 length equals 15 residues. CDR3 DNA sequence: TGTGCCAGCAGCAAGGTAAGGGACAGGGTGCACGAGCAGTACTTC. Its protein is CASSKVRDRVHEQYF.

The V and J genes are TRBV29-1 and TRBJ2-1, with 8 bases aligning to TRBD1. V lost 5 bases to trimming and J lost 8 bases; unmatched junction nucleotides: 5. Germline V CDR1 and CDR2: SQVTM, ANQGSEA. The CDR3 sequence is 12 residues long. CDR3 DNA: TGCAGCGTTCGGGGACAGGTCGATGAGCAGTTCTTC. Amino acid sequence: CSVRGQVDEQFF.

This chain joins TRBV7-2 and TRBJ1-6; 10 bases are a match to TRBD1. The CDR3 totals 16 residues. V lost 5 bases to trimming and J lost 7 bases; unmatched junction nucleotides: 8. Germline V lookup: CDR1 SGHTA, CDR2 FQGNSA. CDR3 region: CASSPTRQGANSPLHF. As DNA, the CDR3 is TGTGCCAGCAGCCCCACCAGACAGGGGGCGAATTCACCCCTCCACTTT.